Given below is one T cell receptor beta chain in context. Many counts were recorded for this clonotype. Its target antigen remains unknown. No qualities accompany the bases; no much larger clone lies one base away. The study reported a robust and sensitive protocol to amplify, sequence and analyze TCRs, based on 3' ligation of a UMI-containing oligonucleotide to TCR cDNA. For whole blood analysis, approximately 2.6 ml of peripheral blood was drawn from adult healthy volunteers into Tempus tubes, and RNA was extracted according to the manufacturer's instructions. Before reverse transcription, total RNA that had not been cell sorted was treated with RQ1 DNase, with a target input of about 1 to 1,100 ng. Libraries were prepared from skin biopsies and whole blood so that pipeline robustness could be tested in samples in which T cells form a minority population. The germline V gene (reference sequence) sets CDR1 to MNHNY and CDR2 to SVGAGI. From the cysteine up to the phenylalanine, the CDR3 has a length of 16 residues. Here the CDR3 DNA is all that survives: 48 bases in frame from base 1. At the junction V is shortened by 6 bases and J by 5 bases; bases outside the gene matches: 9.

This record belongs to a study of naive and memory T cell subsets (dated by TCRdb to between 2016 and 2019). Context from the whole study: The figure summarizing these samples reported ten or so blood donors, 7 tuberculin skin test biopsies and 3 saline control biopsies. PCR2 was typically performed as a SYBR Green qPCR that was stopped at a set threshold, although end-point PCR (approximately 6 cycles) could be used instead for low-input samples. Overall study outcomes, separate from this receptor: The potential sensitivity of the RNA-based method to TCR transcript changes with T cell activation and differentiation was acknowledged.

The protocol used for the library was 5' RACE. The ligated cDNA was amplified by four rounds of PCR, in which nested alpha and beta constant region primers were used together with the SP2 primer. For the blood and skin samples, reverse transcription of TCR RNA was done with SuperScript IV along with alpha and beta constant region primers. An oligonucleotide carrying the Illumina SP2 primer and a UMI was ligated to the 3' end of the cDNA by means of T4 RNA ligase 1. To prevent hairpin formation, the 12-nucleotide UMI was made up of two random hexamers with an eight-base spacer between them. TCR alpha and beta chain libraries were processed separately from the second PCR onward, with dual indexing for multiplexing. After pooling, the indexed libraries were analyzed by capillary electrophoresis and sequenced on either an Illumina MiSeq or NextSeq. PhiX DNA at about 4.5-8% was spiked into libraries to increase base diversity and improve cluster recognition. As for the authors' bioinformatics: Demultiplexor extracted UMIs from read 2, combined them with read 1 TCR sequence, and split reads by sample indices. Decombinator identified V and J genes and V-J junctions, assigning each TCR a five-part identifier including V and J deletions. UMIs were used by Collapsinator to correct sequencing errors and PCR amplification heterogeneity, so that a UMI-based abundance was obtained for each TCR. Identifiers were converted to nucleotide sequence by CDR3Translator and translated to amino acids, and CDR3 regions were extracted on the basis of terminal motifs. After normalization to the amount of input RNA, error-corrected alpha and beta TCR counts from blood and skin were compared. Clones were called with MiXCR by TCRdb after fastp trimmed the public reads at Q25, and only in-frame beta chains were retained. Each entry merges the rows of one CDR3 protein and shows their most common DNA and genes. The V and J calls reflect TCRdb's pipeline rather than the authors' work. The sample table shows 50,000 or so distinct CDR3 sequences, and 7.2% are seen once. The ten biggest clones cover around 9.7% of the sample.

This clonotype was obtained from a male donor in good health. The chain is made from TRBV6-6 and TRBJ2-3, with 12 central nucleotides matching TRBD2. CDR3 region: CASRLGPSGGEDTQYF. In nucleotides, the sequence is TGTGCCAGCAGGCTCGGGCCTAGCGGGGGGGAAGATACGCAGTATTTT.